Below are 5 T cell receptor beta chains sequenced from a single sample in a study of identical twins (dated by TCRdb to 2016 to 2017). Libraries were constructed by 5' RACE. TCRdb shows the sequencer as Illumina HiSeq 2000. TCRdb reworked the public reads: Q25 trimming with fastp, MiXCR clone assembly, productive beta chains retained. A single entry per CDR3 protein holds the most common genes and DNA from its merged rows. This sample gives hundreds of thousands of distinct CDR3 sequences in total; about 12% of them show up just once. The ten largest clones represent around 1.5% of the sample. The sample was also reused in another study, on yellow fever vaccine responses in identical twins.

Sequenced: PBMCs. These receptors all stem from a young woman in good health.

In its sample, this clonotype was seen a few times. V is TRBV7-3 and J is TRBJ2-7, with D possibly being TRBD1 (6 bases). Trimming pared 0 bases from V and 2 bases from J, leaving 11 bases between. Germline lookup yields CDR1 SGHTA and CDR2 FQGTGA. The CDR3 is made up of 15 amino acids. CDR3 bases: TGTGCCAGCAGCTTAACCCCGACAGGCGCCTACGAGCAGTACTTC. Its translation is CASSLTPTGAYEQYF.

This clonotype was seen only a few times. The J gene is TRBJ2-2, the V gene TRBV24-1; D possibly corresponds to TRBD1 (5 bases). Germline V CDR1 and CDR2: KGHDR, SFDVKD. Trimming took 4 bases from V and 4 from J, leaving 12 bases between them. The CDR3 is made up of 15 amino acids. The CDR3 DNA is TGTGCCACCAGTGACCACCTGCAGGGCACCGGGGAGCTGTTTTTT. Translation gives CATSDHLQGTGELFF.

This clonotype showed up many times. V is TRBV12-3 or TRBV12-4 and J is TRBJ1-4, with 8 nucleotides matching TRBD1. J gave up 0 bases and V 5 bases, and 5 bases lay outside the gene matches. CDR3 length: 16 amino acids. CDR3: CASSAAQGATNEKLFF. The DNA for the CDR3 is TGTGCCAGCAGTGCAGCACAGGGGGCAACTAATGAAAAACTGTTTTTT.

The chain is built from TRBV20-1 and TRBJ2-7; 10 bases line up with TRBD2. V shed 6 bases, J shed 4 bases, and the junction held 9 bases outside the gene matches. The length of the CDR3 is 14 residues. CDR1 DFQATT and CDR2 SNEGSKA come from the germline V gene (reference sequence). CDR3 sequence: CSARPGLAPYEQYV. Written as DNA, the CDR3 is TGCAGTGCACGTCCGGGACTAGCGCCTTACGAGCAGTACGTC.

This clonotype was counted a few times. The chain combines TRBV3-1 with TRBJ2-7; D not certain. V was cut by 2 bases and J by 3 bases, with 5 bases left in between. CDR1 and CDR2 (germline): LGHDT, YNNKEL (reference sequence). The CDR3 loop spans 12 amino acids. The chain's CDR3 is CASSQQYYEQYF. The CDR3 DNA reads as TGTGCCAGCAGCCAACAGTACTACGAGCAGTACTTC.